Detailed here is one TCR beta chain. Its antigen is still unknown. Primers for the PCR totalled 60 Vbeta and 13 Jbeta. Sequencing was performed with immunoSEQ multiplex PCR; in TCRdb, only in-frame clones are kept and a portion is missing. The sample includes 70,000 to 100,000 clones, around two thirds of them seen just once. These data come from a study of cytomegalovirus exposure and HLA in healthy donors. Study findings and constraints: A further, later analysis showed that HLA-associated TCR beta chains (compared with equally common others) were more clonally expanded. In a later analysis, HLA-C alleles had the fewest associated TCRs, DRB1 alleles the most. According to an earlier analysis, most TCR beta V segments yielded productive rearrangements about 90% or about 30% of the time.

Each donor was nominally healthy when sampled (though unrecorded immune exposures were likely). The CDR3 length is 17 residues. Deletions cut 7 bases from V and 5 bases from J, with 24 bases between. The germline CDR1 and CDR2 sequences are SGHTA and FQGTGA. Sequencing was carried out using PBMCs. The V call is TRBV7-3, the J call TRBJ2-1, with a tentative D call TRBD2 (7 bases). This clonotype was sampled from a woman between 45 and 60 years old in good health and CMV-seropositive. CDR3 coding DNA: TGTGCCAGCACCGCGTATCCTAGGGGGGGCAGAAACAATGAGCAGTTCTTC. Residues: CASTAYPRGGRNNEQFF.